One and the same sample provided the 27 T cell receptor beta chains below, sequenced in a study of T cells in Graves' hyperthyroidism and ophthalmopathy. RNA transcripts served as the template for amplifying TCR beta CDR3 regions. The TCR CDR3 first-round RT-PCR relied on the HTBI primer set. Each CDR3 protein gets one entry after TCRdb re-called the multiplex PCR reads with MiXCR. The sample holds approximately 640,000 distinct CDR3 sequences, around 15% seen once. Sequencing was carried out using blood. These receptors were collected from a man in his fifties with Graves' hyperthyroidism.

The sample holds a few counts of this clonotype. One end of the junction does not line up with germline, which may come from a read error. The CDR3 DNA reads TGTGCCAGCGCACCGAGACAGGCGGATTCACCCCTCCACTTT. Translation gives CASAPRQADSPLHF. J is TRBJ1-6 and V is TRBV18; weak D call: TRBD1 (6 bases). The CDR3 consists of 14 residues. In germline, CDR1 is KGHSH, CDR2 LQKENI. Full variable domain (missing parts from reference TRBV18 and TRBJ1-6): NAGVMQNPRHLVRRRGQEARLRCSPMKGHSHVYWYRQLPEEGLKFMVYLQKENIIDESGMPKERFSAEFPKEGPSILRIQQVVRGDSAAYFCASAPRQADSPLHFGNGTRLTVT.

In this sample, this clonotype turned up many times. V is TRBV11-2 and J is TRBJ2-5; 14 nucleotides align to TRBD2. CDR3 length: 17 amino acids. The germline gives CDR1 SGHAT, CDR2 FQNNGV. V was pared by 7 bases and J by 1 base, with 8 bases of the junction left unmatched. The CDR3 nucleotides are TGTGCCAGCATCAGGGGACTAGCGGGAGTAGTCCAAGAGACCCAGTACTTC. This sequence encodes CASIRGLAGVVQETQYF.

This clonotype was observed at least ten times. The CDR3 nucleotides are TGTGCCAGCAGTCCGGGACATAGTTCCACCGGGGAGCTGTTTTTT. It yields the protein CASSPGHSSTGELFF. V gene TRBV2 combines with J gene TRBJ2-2, with D tentatively TRBD1 (6 bases). Germline V gene sequence: CDR1 SNHLY, CDR2 FYNNEI. This CDR3 spans 15 amino acids. The ends were cut back, 5 bases at V and 4 bases at J, with 14 bases in the middle.

This clonotype was counted at least ten times. J is TRBJ2-1 and V is TRBV11-2, with D perhaps being TRBD1 or TRBD2 (5 bases each). Trimming cost V 4 bases and J 4 bases, with 17 bases left between them. Germline V CDR1 and CDR2: SGHAT, FQNNGV. The CDR3 is 16 residues long. CDR3 protein: CASSSPGTSFYNEQFF. The CDR3 nucleotides are TGTGCCAGCAGCTCCCCGGGGACGAGCTTTTACAATGAGCAGTTCTTC.

This clonotype came up a few times. The chain recombines TRBV11-2 with TRBJ2-3; D gene ambiguous. This CDR3 has 14 residues. With 3 bases removed from V and 4 bases from J, the gap between germline ends came to 11 bases. The germline gives CDR1 SGHAT, CDR2 FQNNGV. CDR3 loop: CASSLISTSDTQYF. The CDR3 DNA reads as TGTGCCAGCAGCTTGATTAGCACCTCAGATACGCAGTATTTT.

This rearrangement joins TRBV19 to TRBJ2-5; TRBD1 might be the D (6 bases). This CDR3 contains 14 residues. The germline V gene has CDR1 LNHDA and CDR2 SQIVND (reference sequence). The V end was cut by 4 bases, the J end by 3 bases, with 12 bases between. The CDR3 DNA follows: TGTGCCAGTAGTAACCGACAGGCTGAAGAGACCCAGTACTTC. Translated: CASSNRQAEETQYF.

The genes are TRBV25-1 and TRBJ2-7; 15 bases map to TRBD2. The CDR3 length is 16 residues. J was trimmed by 1 base and V by 2 bases; bases with no gene match: 0. Germline loops: CDR1 MGHDK, CDR2 SYGVNS. DNA of the CDR3: TGTGCCAGCAGTGAAGGACTAGCGGGAGGGTCCTACGAGCAGTACTTC. Protein sequence: CASSEGLAGGSYEQYF.

This clonotype has just a few counts. The chain recombines TRBV20-1 with TRBJ2-1, with 7 bases lining up with TRBD2. The CDR3 spans 15 residues. From germline, CDR1 is DFQATT and CDR2 SNEGSKA (reference sequence). The J segment lost 8 bases and the V segment lost 1 base, leaving 11 bases of the junction unmatched. CDR3 region: CSARGLGGRVDEQFF. CDR3 nucleotides: TGCAGTGCTAGAGGTCTGGGCGGGAGAGTTGATGAGCAGTTCTTC.

The chain has TRBV28 and TRBJ1-5; possible D gene TRBD1, 6 bases. This CDR3 region has 14 residues. Germline V gene data show CDR1 as MDHEN and CDR2 as SYDVKM. Trimming shortened V by 7 bases and J by 3 bases, and 13 bases separated the two germline ends. The CDR3 reads CASKMGQPNQPQHF. DNA for the CDR3: TGTGCCAGCAAAATGGGACAACCCAATCAGCCCCAGCATTTT.

This clonotype has at least ten counts. CDR3 region: CASTQGVTGELFF. CDR3 nucleotide sequence: TGTGCCAGCACGCAGGGAGTGACCGGGGAGCTGTTTTTT. The chain recombines TRBV28 with TRBJ2-2, with D perhaps assigned TRBD1 or TRBD2 (5 bases each). The CDR3 has 13 residues. Germline lookup yields CDR1 MDHEN and CDR2 SYDVKM. V lost 7 bases and J lost 5, with 11 bases in between.

This clonotype occurred many times. V usage is TRBV12-3 or TRBV12-4 and J usage is TRBJ2-1, with 7 bases matching TRBD1. The CDR3 is 15 amino acids. Trimming cost V 4 bases and J 8 bases; bases outside gene matches: 11. This chain's CDR3 is CASSSIPTGSHEQFF. The CDR3 coding sequence is TGTGCCAGCAGTTCTATTCCGACAGGGTCCCATGAGCAGTTCTTC.

This clonotype was observed many times. The rearrangement links TRBV12-3 or TRBV12-4 to TRBJ2-5; TRBD2 matches 12 bases. V lost 6 bases to trimming and J lost 3 bases; unmatched junction nucleotides: 5. CDR3 length: 15 residues. The CDR3 sequence is CASSRLAGVEETQYF. CDR3 nucleotide sequence: TGTGCCAGCAGCAGACTAGCGGGAGTGGAAGAGACCCAGTACTTC.

The chain combines TRBV7-8 with TRBJ2-5, with 12 bases fitting TRBD2. The germline gives CDR1 SGHVS, CDR2 FQNEAQ. The trim removed 5 bases at V and 5 bases at J, leaving 9 bases unmatched. The CDR3 is 16 residues long. The CDR3 here is CASSPPSGRALETQYF. CDR3 nucleotides: TGTGCCAGCAGCCCACCTAGCGGGAGGGCCCTCGAGACCCAGTACTTC.

V is TRBV24-1 and J is TRBJ2-2, with D perhaps given as TRBD1 or TRBD2 (5 bases each). Trimming took off 3 bases at V and 0 bases at J, with 19 bases between the two ends. CDR1 and CDR2 from the germline V gene are KGHDR and SFDVKD. There are 19 residues in the CDR3. CDR3 nucleotides: TGTGCCACCAGTGATCTCGTTACCCGGGGCACTACGAACACCGGGGAGCTGTTTTTT. Amino acid sequence: CATSDLVTRGTTNTGELFF.

This chain joins TRBV5-1 and TRBJ2-1; 7 bases fit TRBD1. Germline trimming cut 0 bases from V and 2 bases from J; bases unmatched to any gene: 8. This CDR3 region has 17 residues. The V gene's germline CDR1 is SGHRS and CDR2 YFSETQ. The chain's CDR3 is CASSLVFGQGAYNEQFF. For the CDR3, the DNA is TGCGCCAGCAGCTTGGTTTTCGGGCAGGGGGCCTACAATGAGCAGTTCTTC.

The J gene is TRBJ2-7, the V gene TRBV20-1, with D tentatively TRBD2 (5 bases). The V gene lost 0 bases and the J gene lost 2 bases, with 11 bases spanning the gap. This CDR3 contains 14 residues. The germline V gene encodes CDR1 DFQATT and CDR2 SNEGSKA (reference sequence). The DNA for the CDR3 is TGCAGTGCTAGAGATTTGCCTAGCCCCTACGAGCAGTACTTC. Translated: CSARDLPSPYEQYF.

In this sample, this clonotype turned up many times. CDR3 protein: CASRREGTGRNEQFF. CDR3 nucleotide sequence: TGTGCCAGCAGACGTGAGGGGACAGGGAGAAATGAGCAGTTCTTC. The V gene is TRBV6-2 or TRBV6-3, the J gene TRBJ2-1; 9 bases map to TRBD1. The CDR3 length is 15 residues. Looked up from germline, CDR1 is MNHEY and CDR2 is SVGEGT. Losses at the gene ends were 6 bases for V and 7 bases for J; bases not matched to a gene: 10.

The V gene is TRBV6-1, the J gene TRBJ2-7; the D gene is possibly TRBD2 (6 bases). The CDR3 is made up of 17 amino acids. CDR1 is MNHNS, CDR2 SASEGT, per germline. Between the trimmed V and J ends, which lost 0 bases and 3 bases, there was a span of 18 bases. CDR3 in DNA: TGTGCCAGCAGTGAAGCGGACGGTCTAGCGAGTTTCTACGAGCAGTACTTC. This codes for CASSEADGLASFYEQYF.

In DNA, the CDR3 is TGTGCCAGCAGCCCGAACGGGGGGAACACTGAAGCTTTCTTT. Translating gives CASSPNGGNTEAFF. The rearrangement uses TRBV7-3 and TRBJ1-1; maybe TRBD1 (5 bases). CDR3 length: 14 residues. CDR1 and CDR2 from the germline V gene are SGHTA and FQGTGA. Trimming cost V 5 bases and J 1 base, with 11 bases left between them.

This clonotype was seen only a few times. The gene calls are TRBV5-6 and TRBJ1-6; D unresolved. Trimming removed 4 bases from V and 8 bases from J, with 10 bases in between. Germline V gives CDR1 SGHDT, CDR2 YYEEEE. The CDR3 sequence is 13 residues long. The CDR3 is CASSPRRDSPLHF. The DNA of the CDR3 is TGTGCCAGCAGCCCCAGGAGGGATTCACCCCTCCACTTT.

This clonotype was seen a few times. The V call is TRBV18, the J call TRBJ2-5; D is possibly TRBD1 or TRBD2 (5 bases each). Germline V gene sequence: CDR1 KGHSH, CDR2 LQKENI. The CDR3 is made up of 15 amino acids. V lost 6 bases and J lost 2, with 16 bases in between. The CDR3 sequence: CASSRWVGEQETQYF. For the CDR3, the DNA is TGTGCCAGCTCCCGATGGGTGGGGGAACAAGAGACCCAGTACTTC.

The genes are TRBV29-1 and TRBJ1-3, with D uncertain. CDR3 length: 15 residues. Trimming shortened V by 7 bases and J by 7 bases, and 23 bases separated the two germline ends. The germline V gene has CDR1 SQVTM and CDR2 ANQGSEA. The CDR3 region has the DNA TGCAGCGCCTTGTCGGGCGGCGGGGTCGGGAACACCATATATTTT. Amino acid sequence: CSALSGGGVGNTIYF.

This clonotype was observed many times. The chain joins TRBV6-1 to TRBJ2-1; perhaps TRBD2 as D (5 bases). From germline, CDR1 is MNHNS and CDR2 SASEGT. The CDR3 covers 14 residues. Trimming removed 7 bases from V and 2 bases from J, with 12 bases in between. The CDR3 DNA reads TGTGCCAGCACGAGCGGACCCCCCTACAATGAGCAGTTCTTC. It is translated as CASTSGPPYNEQFF.

This clonotype has only a few counts. J is TRBJ2-2 and V is TRBV19; no reliable D call. Germline CDR1 LNHDA, CDR2 SQIVND (reference sequence). CDR3 length equals 14 residues. Trimming took off 7 bases at V and 0 bases at J, with 9 bases between the two ends. The CDR3 nucleotides are TGTGCCAGTAAGATGGGCACGAACACCGGGGAGCTGTTTTTT. It translates to CASKMGTNTGELFF.

This clonotype has ten or more counts. The chain carries TRBV11-2 and TRBJ2-2; 8 bases map to TRBD2. CDR3 size: 17 residues. Germline CDR1 SGHAT, CDR2 FQNNGV. Trimming cost V 0 bases and J 4 bases; bases outside gene matches: 7. Here the CDR3 DNA reads TGTGCCAGCAGCTTAGATCCCCGGGGGGGGCTCACCGGGGAGCTGTTTTTT. Protein sequence: CASSLDPRGGLTGELFF.

This clonotype was seen ten or more times. The rearrangement links TRBV6-1 to TRBJ1-2, with D tentatively TRBD1 (5 bases). CDR3 length equals 15 residues. Germline V CDR1 and CDR2: MNHNS, SASEGT. V was cut by 6 bases and J by 2 bases, with 16 bases left in between. CDR3 bases: TGTGCCAGCAGCTTACATAATCGGGACAACTATGGCTACACCTTC. This gives the protein CASSLHNRDNYGYTF.

Many counts were recorded for this clonotype. This CDR3 is CASSYSRLAGGPYEQYF. CDR3 nucleotide sequence: TGTGCCAGCAGTTACTCCCGGCTAGCGGGAGGCCCATACGAGCAGTACTTC. V gene TRBV6-5 combines with J gene TRBJ2-7; 11 bases align to TRBD2. V was clipped by 0 bases and J by 4 bases; unmatched bases: 8. Germline loops: CDR1 MNHEY, CDR2 SVGAGI. The CDR3 contains 17 residues.